This TCR beta chain stems from a study of shared clonotypes between healthy human individuals. Using immunoSEQ multiplex PCR, the repertoire was profiled, and TCRdb retains in-frame clones only, with some absent. The table shows roughly 1 million clones, with about 76% occurring only once. Concerning this clone itself: Antigen unknown.

All participating donors were Caucasian adults from Nashville, Tennessee. Study results and caveats: Rarefaction analysis demonstrated incomplete sorted-subset sequencing notwithstanding large depth. Some naive CD4 clonotypes, 5% to 5.5%, turned up in common across four donors. Clonotype sharing levels among donors were expected to vary with sequencing depth.

The junction had 8 bases not matched to a gene; V was cut back by 4 bases and J by 5 bases. The CDR3 consists of 16 residues. Germline-derived CDR1 and CDR2 are MDHEN and SYDVKM. This chain links TRBV28 with TRBJ2-1; the match to TRBD2 covers 10 bases. Sequences were obtained from memory CD4+ T cells sorted from blood. Subset: CD45RA-negative fraction. This clonotype originated in a man younger than 35 in good health. This chain's CDR3 is CASSSLPSGRNNEQFF. CDR3 nucleotides: TGTGCCAGCAGTTCCCTCCCTAGCGGGAGAAACAATGAGCAGTTCTTC.